These 23 T cell receptor beta chains came from one sample sequenced in a study of cytotoxic CD8 clonotypes in ibrutinib-treated CLL. Method: immunoSEQ multiplex PCR; TCRdb's copy keeps in-frame clones and lacks some. Of about 140,000 clones detected, 77% appear once; the ten largest clones hold approximately 28%. The sample here was PBMCs, taken after 12 months of ibrutinib treatment. The receptors were sampled from a human donor with chronic lymphocytic leukemia.

The count of this clone is one. The chain employs TRBV7-2 and TRBJ1-3; unclear D gene. Germline V gene data show CDR1 as SGHTA and CDR2 as FQGNSA. The CDR3 length is 14 residues. V was pared by 5 bases and J by 1 base, with 9 bases between. CDR3 bases: TGTGCCAGCAGCAGACTGGGATCTGGAAACACCATATATTTT. Translated, it gives CASSRLGSGNTIYF. Filled out from reference TRBV7-2 and TRBJ1-3, the complete variable domain reads GAGVSQSPSNKVTEKGKDVELRCDPISGHTALYWYRQSLGQGLEFLIYFQGNSAPDKSGLPSDRFSAERTGGSVSTLTIQRTQQEDSAVYLCASSRLGSGNTIYFGEGSWLTVV.

This clone was seen more than once but under ten times. This chain joins TRBV7-9 and TRBJ2-3; TRBD1 matches at 10 bases. CDR3 size: 16 residues. J lost 4 bases, V lost 4 bases, and 8 bases had no gene match. From germline, CDR1 is SEHNR and CDR2 FQNEAQ (reference sequence). CDR3 residues: CASSWSTGGFADTQYF. The CDR3 nucleotides are TGTGCCAGCAGCTGGTCGACAGGGGGCTTCGCAGATACGCAGTATTTT.

The rearrangement links TRBV5-4 to TRBJ2-3; a weak D match, TRBD2 (6 bases). Deletions cut 0 bases from V and 0 bases from J, with 14 bases between. CDR3 length equals 17 residues. CDR1 is SGHNT and CDR2 is YYREEE in the germline V gene (reference sequence). CDR3 DNA sequence: TGTGCCAGCAGCTTGGACCGTAGCGGATTTAGCACAGATACGCAGTATTTT. This encodes CASSLDRSGFSTDTQYF.

The chain employs TRBV27 and TRBJ2-7, with D tentatively TRBD2 (6 bases). Germline values: CDR1 MNHEY, CDR2 SMNVEV (reference sequence). Trimming removed 4 bases at V and 2 bases at J, with 15 bases between. CDR3 length equals 15 residues. The CDR3 DNA follows: TGTGCCAGCAGTTCCACCCGACTAGGGCCCTACGAGCAGTACTTC. Translating gives CASSSTRLGPYEQYF.

The chain recombines TRBV30 with TRBJ2-1; 9 nucleotides align to TRBD2. The trim removed 3 bases at V and 3 bases at J, leaving 6 bases unmatched. The V gene's germline CDR1 is GTSNPN and CDR2 SVGIG (reference sequence). The CDR3 loop spans 15 amino acids. CDR3: CAWSLGTSFYNEQFF. The CDR3 DNA reads as TGTGCCTGGAGCCTCGGGACTAGCTTCTACAATGAGCAGTTCTTC.

This chain uses TRBV7-6 with TRBJ1-1; D not resolved. CDR3 size: 13 residues. Trimming took 1 base from V and 1 from J, leaving 4 bases between them. CDR1 is SGHVS and CDR2 is FNYEAQ in the germline V gene. The CDR3 nucleotides read TGTGCCAGCAGCTTAGACACGAACACTGAAGCTTTCTTT. Residues: CASSLDTNTEAFF. The whole variable domain, filled in from reference TRBV7-6 and TRBJ1-1, reads GAGVSQSPRYKVTKRGQDVALRCDPISGHVSLYWYRQALGQGPEFLTYFNYEAQQDKSGLPNDRFSAERPEGSISTLTIQRTEQRDSAMYRCASSLDTNTEAFFGQGTRLTVV.

This sequence joins TRBV5-1 and TRBJ2-2; D ambiguous. This CDR3 comprises 14 residues. Germline V gene lookup returns CDR1 SGHRS and CDR2 YFSETQ. Between the trimmed V and J ends, which lost 0 bases and 2 bases, there was a span of 5 bases. The chain's CDR3 is CASSLVFNTGELFF. DNA of the CDR3: TGCGCCAGCAGCTTGGTTTTCAACACCGGGGAGCTGTTTTTT.

This clone was recorded only once. The chain couples TRBV13 to TRBJ2-7; D gene ambiguous. V lost 2 bases, J lost 2 bases, and 7 bases lay in between. Germline V lookup: CDR1 PRHDT, CDR2 FYEKMQ (reference sequence). The CDR3 is 13 residues long. This chain's CDR3 is CASSLNRAYEQYF. The CDR3 nucleotides are TGTGCCAGCAGCTTAAACCGGGCCTACGAGCAGTACTTC. The whole variable domain, remainder taken from reference TRBV13 and TRBJ2-7, is AAGVIQSPRHLIKEKRETATLKCYPIPRHDTVYWYQQGPGQDPQFLISFYEKMQSDKGSIPDRFSAQQFSDYHSELNMSSLELGDSALYFCASSLNRAYEQYFGPGTRLTVT.

This chain joins TRBV7-2 and TRBJ1-1; D is uncertain. V was trimmed by 4 bases and J by 3 bases, leaving 12 bases between them. This CDR3 has 14 amino acids. Germline V gene sequence: CDR1 SGHTA, CDR2 FQGNSA. Here the CDR3 DNA reads TGTGCCAGCAGCTCCTCTTGGGGATACACTGAAGCTTTCTTT. This gives the protein CASSSSWGYTEAFF.

In this sample, this clone turned up a few times. The chain uses TRBV18 and TRBJ2-2; 7 bases are shared with TRBD1. Trimming cost V 0 bases and J 1 base; bases outside gene matches: 2. Per the germline V gene, CDR1 is KGHSH and CDR2 is LQKENI. The CDR3 length is 16 residues. The CDR3 is CASSPPGTENTGELFF. The CDR3 bases are TGTGCCAGCTCACCACCTGGGACAGAGAACACCGGGGAGCTGTTTTTT.

The V gene is TRBV19, the J gene TRBJ2-5, with D possibly TRBD2 on 6 matching bases. The germline CDR1 and CDR2 sequences are LNHDA and SQIVND (reference sequence). Trimming cost V 1 base and J 4 bases, with 13 bases left between them. This CDR3 has 15 amino acids. The CDR3 coding sequence is TGTGCCAGTAGTATAGGGCGACTAGGAGGAGAGACCCAGTACTTC. Amino acid sequence: CASSIGRLGGETQYF.

The genes are TRBV28 and TRBJ2-7; TRBD2 aligns across 7 bases. V lost 6 bases and J lost 3; bases outside the gene matches: 8. Germline-derived CDR1 and CDR2 are MDHEN and SYDVKM. This CDR3 contains 14 residues. This CDR3 reads CASSPRGTIYEQYF. The DNA of the CDR3 is TGTGCCAGCAGCCCCCGGGGGACTATCTACGAGCAGTACTTC.

This chain uses TRBV30 with TRBJ1-2; the D gene is possibly TRBD1 (6 bases). V lost 0 bases, J lost 4 bases, and 9 bases lay in between. The CDR3 loop spans 13 amino acids. Looked up from germline, CDR1 is GTSNPN and CDR2 is SVGIG (reference sequence). The CDR3 loop reads CAWSVQGGYGYTF. CDR3 bases: TGTGCCTGGAGTGTACAGGGAGGCTATGGCTACACCTTC.

The count of this clone is one. V and J are TRBV11-2 and TRBJ1-2; TRBD1 agrees at 7 bases. V gave up 5 bases and J gave up 7 bases; unmatched junction bases: 4. The CDR3 sequence is 12 residues long. From germline, CDR1 is SGHAT and CDR2 FQNNGV. The CDR3 DNA sequence: TGTGCCAGCAGCCTGGGGGACAGTGGCTACACCTTC. Translation: CASSLGDSGYTF.

This chain joins TRBV30 and TRBJ2-7, with D perhaps given as TRBD1 or TRBD2 (5 bases each). This CDR3 contains 12 residues. Germline-derived CDR1 and CDR2 are GTSNPN and SVGIG (reference sequence). V was shortened by 5 bases and J by 3 bases, with 11 bases between the two germline ends. This chain's CDR3 is CAWGGTRYEQYF. The CDR3 DNA is TGTGCCTGGGGTGGGACCCGCTACGAGCAGTACTTC.

The chain links TRBV4-2 to TRBJ1-2, with 9 bases matching TRBD1. The germline CDR1 and CDR2 sequences are LGHNA and YNFKEQ. The CDR3 covers 17 residues. V lost 4 bases and J lost 2; bases outside the gene matches: 11. CDR3 in DNA: TGTGCCAGCAGCCGCTCCGGGACAGGGAAGGGGAACTATGGCTACACCTTC. Protein sequence: CASSRSGTGKGNYGYTF.

This chain joins TRBV9 and TRBJ2-4; D may be TRBD1 or TRBD2 (5 bases each). The V gene lost 0 bases and the J gene lost 5 bases, with 6 bases spanning the gap. Germline V lookup: CDR1 SGDLS, CDR2 YYNGEE. The CDR3 runs to 13 residues. Written as DNA, the CDR3 is TGTGCCAGCAGCGTAGGGGACCAAAACATTCAGTACTTC. It translates to CASSVGDQNIQYF.

This clone was detected ten times or more. The chain recombines TRBV7-8 with TRBJ1-1, with D unresolved. Trimming left V 2 bases short and J 1 base short, with 8 bases between. This CDR3 has 14 residues. Germline V gene lookup returns CDR1 SGHVS and CDR2 FQNEAQ. The CDR3: CASSLTAGNTEAFF. DNA of the CDR3: TGTGCCAGCAGCTTAACGGCTGGGAACACTGAAGCTTTCTTT.

V is TRBV7-2 and J is TRBJ2-3; no clear D gene. V lost 3 bases and J 0 bases, leaving 10 bases between the germline ends. Germline lookup yields CDR1 SGHTA and CDR2 FQGNSA. This CDR3 spans 15 amino acids. In DNA, the CDR3 is TGTGCCAGCAGCTTTTCAGGTCTTAGCACAGATACGCAGTATTTT. This codes for CASSFSGLSTDTQYF.

The sample holds one count of this clone. The chain carries TRBV30 and TRBJ2-5; a possible D gene is TRBD2 (6 bases). V was trimmed by 4 bases and J by 5 bases, leaving 20 bases between them. Germline assignment: CDR1 GTSNPN and CDR2 SVGIG (reference sequence). This CDR3 has 15 amino acids. CDR3: CAWTTGTAGGETQYF. The CDR3 DNA reads as TGTGCCTGGACCACCGGGACTGCTGGGGGGGAGACCCAGTACTTC.

The gene calls are TRBV18 and TRBJ2-1; 14 bases are shared with TRBD2. Germline trimming cut 2 bases from V and 4 bases from J; bases unmatched to any gene: 4. This CDR3 region has 17 residues. The germline CDR1 and CDR2 sequences are KGHSH and LQKENI. For the CDR3, the DNA is TGTGCCAGCTCACCAATGACTAGCGGGGGGGTTTACAATGAGCAGTTCTTC. It codes for CASSPMTSGGVYNEQFF.

The CDR3 DNA sequence: TGTGCCAGCGGGGGACTCGCGCCAGAGACCCAGTACTTC. Translation gives CASGGLAPETQYF. The rearrangement uses TRBV6-1 and TRBJ2-5, with D possibly being TRBD2 (6 bases). This CDR3 is 13 amino acids long. Trimming took 8 bases from V and 4 from J, leaving 14 bases between them. CDR1 MNHNS and CDR2 SASEGT come from the germline V gene.

The chain has TRBV18 and TRBJ1-1; TRBD1 is a possible D gene (5 bases). Deletions cut 8 bases from V and 0 bases from J, with 13 bases between. CDR1 KGHSH and CDR2 LQKENI come from the germline V gene. The CDR3 loop spans 14 amino acids. DNA of the CDR3: TGTGCCAGCAAGTATCTGACAGTGAACACTGAAGCTTTCTTT. Its translation is CASKYLTVNTEAFF.